This entry is about one T cell receptor beta chain. The method was immunoSEQ multiplex PCR; TCRdb's version includes in-frame clones alone and lacks a portion of them. The table shows around 270,000 clones, with 80% to 90% occurring only once. This CDR3 has 13 residues. Trimming stripped 3 bases from V and 1 base from J, with 7 bases between. The germline V gene has CDR1 SGHRS and CDR2 YFSETQ. This sample was included in a study of blood T cell repertoires in COVID-19. On the study more broadly: Acute-phase and convalescent COVID-19 samples originated in the United States, Italy and Spain.

In terms of age and location, participants ranged from about 18 to 100 years and lived in about 25 US areas. Clinical history as reported by participants underpinned cohort assignment. Cohort 3 recovered donors had two negative PCRs, clearance, or symptom resolution. The rearrangement links TRBV5-1 to TRBJ1-1, with D maybe TRBD1 (6 bases). The receptor's source is a young woman who had recovered from COVID-19. Sequencing was carried out using PBMCs or T cells enriched from blood (not recorded which). The CDR3 nucleotides are TGCGCCAGCAGCTGGACAGCGAACACTGAAGCTTTCTTT. Translating it yields CASSWTANTEAFF. The entire variable domain, with the rest obtained from reference TRBV5-1 and TRBJ1-1, is as follows: KAGVTQTPRYLIKTRGQQVTLSCSPISGHRSVSWYQQTPGQGLQFLFEYFSETQRNKGNFPGRFSGRQFSNSRSEMNVSTLELGDSALYLCASSWTANTEAFFGQGTRLTVV.